This is a list of T cell receptor beta chains from one sample in a study of blood T cell repertoires in COVID-19. Assay: immunoSEQ multiplex PCR; the TCRdb copy retains only in-frame clones and omits some. The sample holds about 25,000 clones; 65% to 90% are singletons and the top ten take roughly a quarter. Sequences were obtained from peripheral blood. The receptors were gathered from a human donor in a cohort sampled during active COVID-19. The CDR3 runs from the conserved cysteine through the conserved F or W. Each record gives: CDR3 protein, CDR3 DNA, D gene, J gene, V gene, clone size. A D gene is named only where the DNA matches it firmly. Size values are once, few and many counts, or a class for expanded clones, and some rows have none.

CASALWSDLAATGELFF,TGTGCCAGCGCCCTATGGTCCGACCTAGCGGCCACCGGGGAGCTGTTTTTT,TRBD2,TRBJ2-2,TRBV27,NA
CASSDPPPGDRSGNTIYF,TGTGCCAGCAGTGACCCACCCCCAGGGGACCGCTCTGGAAACACCATATATTTT,NA,TRBJ1-3,TRBV25-1,NA
CATKKDRVNTEAFF,TGTGCCACCAAGAAAGACAGGGTGAACACTGAAGCTTTCTTT,TRBD1,TRBJ1-1,TRBV15,NA
CASSQDRDSAVSHLEAFF,TGTGCCAGCAGCCAAGACAGGGACAGTGCCGTATCTCACCTTGAAGCTTTCTTT,TRBD1,TRBJ1-1,TRBV3-1/TRBV3-2,NA
CASSQDFGNTGELFF,TGTGCCAGCAGCCAAGATTTCGGGAACACCGGGGAGCTGTTTTTT,NA,TRBJ2-2,TRBV3-1/TRBV3-2,NA
CASNPPTGEAFF,TGTGCCAGCAACCCCCCGACAGGGGAAGCTTTCTTT,TRBD1,TRBJ1-1,TRBV28,once
CAWNDRVLYNSPLHF,TGTGCCTGGAACGACAGGGTACTCTATAATTCACCCCTCCACTTT,TRBD1,TRBJ1-6,TRBV30,NA
CASSQGQRQDWREQYF,TGCGCCAGCAGCCAAGGGCAGCGACAGGACTGGCGGGAGCAGTACTTC,NA,TRBJ2-7,TRBV4-1,few
CASSPPRDREYEQYF,TGTGCCAGCAGTCCTCCGCGGGACAGGGAGTACGAGCAGTACTTC,TRBD1,TRBJ2-7,TRBV27,medium-sized
CASSETSTHEQYF,TGTGCCAGCAGCGAAACTAGCACCCACGAGCAGTACTTC,NA,TRBJ2-7,TRBV14,NA
CASSSDRGSSPLHF,TGTGCCAGCAGTTCGGACAGGGGCAGTTCACCCCTCCACTTT,TRBD1,TRBJ1-6,TRBV6-6,NA
CASSSPTEGPLRTDTQYF,TGTGCCAGCAGCTCCCCCACGGAGGGCCCTCTCCGGACAGATACGCAGTATTTT,NA,TRBJ2-3,TRBV27,NA
CASSPGQGYGYTF,TGTGCCAGCTCACCGGGACAGGGCTATGGCTACACCTTC,TRBD1,TRBJ1-2,TRBV18,few
CASSLANEGDTQYF,TGCGCCAGCAGCTTGGCCAACGAGGGAGATACGCAGTATTTT,NA,TRBJ2-3,TRBV5-1,once
CASWAGQGFGSPLHF,TGTGCCAGCTGGGCCGGACAGGGGTTTGGTTCACCCCTCCACTTT,TRBD1,TRBJ1-6,TRBV6-5,NA
CATSDPHGGSGELFF,TGTGCCACCAGTGATCCCCACGGGGGGAGCGGGGAGCTGTTTTTT,TRBD2,TRBJ2-2,TRBV24-1,NA
CATSDFKGSKTQYF,TGTGCCACCAGTGATTTTAAGGGGTCGAAGACCCAGTACTTC,NA,TRBJ2-5,TRBV24-1,NA
CASSLRDQETQYF,TGTGCCAGCAGCTTGCGGGACCAAGAGACCCAGTACTTC,NA,TRBJ2-5,TRBV7-9,few
CASSQDLGGNYGYTF,TGCGCCAGCAGCCAAGATCTTGGGGGGAACTATGGCTACACCTTC,NA,TRBJ1-2,TRBV4-3,NA
CASSPENTQYF,TGTGCCAGCAGCCCAGAAAATACGCAGTATTTT,NA,TRBJ2-3,TRBV7-2,NA
CASSVPPTAVNYGYTF,TGTGCCAGCAGTGTTCCCCCGACAGCTGTTAACTATGGCTACACCTTC,NA,TRBJ1-2,TRBV2,few
CASSHALGRDREQFF,TGCGCCAGCAGCCATGCTCTTGGGAGGGACCGGGAGCAGTTCTTC,TRBD2,TRBJ2-1,TRBV4-3,NA
CASSWNRGAEAFF,TGTGCCAGCAGCTGGAATAGGGGCGCTGAAGCTTTCTTT,NA,TRBJ1-1,TRBV5-6,NA
CASSPIAGLAGGGEQYF,TGTGCCAGCAGCCCGATCGCGGGACTAGCGGGAGGCGGCGAGCAGTACTTC,TRBD2,TRBJ2-7,TRBV3-1/TRBV3-2,NA
CASSELGRTGRLAEQYF,TGTGCCAGCAGTGAACTGGGGAGGACAGGGAGGCTAGCCGAGCAGTACTTC,TRBD1,TRBJ2-7,TRBV6-1,NA
CSVVLGLPGELFF,TGCAGCGTTGTTTTGGGACTACCCGGGGAGCTGTTTTTT,TRBD2,TRBJ2-2,TRBV29-1,once